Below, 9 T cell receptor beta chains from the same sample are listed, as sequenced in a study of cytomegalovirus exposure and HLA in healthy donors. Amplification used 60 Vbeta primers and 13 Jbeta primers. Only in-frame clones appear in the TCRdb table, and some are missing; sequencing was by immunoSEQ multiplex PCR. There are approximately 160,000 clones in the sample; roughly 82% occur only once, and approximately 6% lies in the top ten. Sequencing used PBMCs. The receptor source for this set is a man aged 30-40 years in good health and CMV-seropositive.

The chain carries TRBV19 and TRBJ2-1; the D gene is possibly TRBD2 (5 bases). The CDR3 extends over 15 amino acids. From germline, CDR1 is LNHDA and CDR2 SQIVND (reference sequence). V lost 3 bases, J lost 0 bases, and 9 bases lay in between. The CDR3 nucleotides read TGTGCCAGTAGTATGGGAGTAGGCTCCTACAATGAGCAGTTCTTC. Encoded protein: CASSMGVGSYNEQFF.

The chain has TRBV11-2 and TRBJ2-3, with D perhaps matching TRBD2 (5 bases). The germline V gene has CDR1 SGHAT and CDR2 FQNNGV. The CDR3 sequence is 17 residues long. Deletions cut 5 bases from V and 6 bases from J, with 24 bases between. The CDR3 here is CASSPRPGGTPRDTQYF. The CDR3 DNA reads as TGTGCCAGCAGCCCGAGACCCGGAGGAACCCCCCGCGATACGCAGTATTTT. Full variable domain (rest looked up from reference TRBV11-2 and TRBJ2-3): EAGVAQSPRYKIIEKRQSVAFWCNPISGHATLYWYQQILGQGPKLLIQFQNNGVVDDSQLPKDRFSAERLKGVDSTLKIQPAKLEDSAVYLCASSPRPGGTPRDTQYFGPGTRLTVL.

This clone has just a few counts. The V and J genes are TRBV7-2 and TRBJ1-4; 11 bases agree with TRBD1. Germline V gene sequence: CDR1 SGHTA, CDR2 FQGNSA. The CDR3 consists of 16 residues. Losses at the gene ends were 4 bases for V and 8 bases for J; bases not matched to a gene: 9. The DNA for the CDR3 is TGTGCCAGCAGCTCCCTCCGGGACAGGGGGATGGAAAAACTGTTTTTT. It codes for CASSSLRDRGMEKLFF. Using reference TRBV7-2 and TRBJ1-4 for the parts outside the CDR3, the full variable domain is GAGVSQSPSNKVTEKGKDVELRCDPISGHTALYWYRQSLGQGLEFLIYFQGNSAPDKSGLPSDRFSAERTGGSVSTLTIQRTQQEDSAVYLCASSSLRDRGMEKLFFGSGTQLSVL.

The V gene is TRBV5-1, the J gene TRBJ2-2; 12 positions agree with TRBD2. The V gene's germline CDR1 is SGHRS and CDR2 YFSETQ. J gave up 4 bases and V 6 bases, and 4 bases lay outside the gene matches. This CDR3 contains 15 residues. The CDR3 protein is CASTGLAGFTGELFF. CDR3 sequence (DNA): TGCGCCAGCACAGGACTAGCGGGATTCACCGGGGAGCTGTTTTTT.

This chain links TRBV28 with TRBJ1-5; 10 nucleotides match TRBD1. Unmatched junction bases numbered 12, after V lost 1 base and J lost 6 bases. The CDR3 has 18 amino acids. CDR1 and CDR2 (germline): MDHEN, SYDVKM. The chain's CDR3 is CASSLLTRDRGKIQPQHF. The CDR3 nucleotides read TGTGCCAGCAGTTTATTGACCCGGGACAGGGGCAAAATTCAGCCCCAGCATTTT.

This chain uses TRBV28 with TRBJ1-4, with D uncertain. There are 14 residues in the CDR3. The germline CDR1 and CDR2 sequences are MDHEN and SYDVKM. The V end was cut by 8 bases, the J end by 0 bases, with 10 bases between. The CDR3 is CASASGATNEKLFF. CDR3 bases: TGTGCCAGCGCCTCAGGTGCAACTAATGAAAAACTGTTTTTT. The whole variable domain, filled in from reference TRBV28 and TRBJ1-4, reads DVKVTQSSRYLVKRTGEKVFLECVQDMDHENMFWYRQDPGLGLRLIYFSYDVKMKEKGDIPEGYSVSREKKERFSLILESASTNQTSMYLCASASGATNEKLFFGSGTQLSVL.

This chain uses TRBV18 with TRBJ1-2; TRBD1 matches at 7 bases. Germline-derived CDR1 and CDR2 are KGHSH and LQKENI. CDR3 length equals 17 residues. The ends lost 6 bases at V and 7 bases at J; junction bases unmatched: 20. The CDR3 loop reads CASSHPGQEGGSGGYTF. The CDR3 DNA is TGTGCCAGCTCCCACCCCGGACAGGAAGGGGGCAGCGGTGGCTACACCTTC.

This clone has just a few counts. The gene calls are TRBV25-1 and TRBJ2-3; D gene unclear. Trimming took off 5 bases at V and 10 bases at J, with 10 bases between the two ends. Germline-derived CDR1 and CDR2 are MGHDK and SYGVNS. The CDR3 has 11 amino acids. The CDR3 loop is CASSRNRAQYF. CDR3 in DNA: TGTGCCAGCAGTAGAAATCGGGCGCAGTATTTT.

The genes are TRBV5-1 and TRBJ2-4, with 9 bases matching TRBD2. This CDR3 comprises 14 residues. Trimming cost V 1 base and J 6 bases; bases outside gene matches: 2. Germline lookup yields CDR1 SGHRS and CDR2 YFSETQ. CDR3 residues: CASSLTSGSNIQYF. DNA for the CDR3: TGCGCCAGCAGCTTGACTAGCGGGTCAAACATTCAGTACTTC.